Below, 16 T cell receptor beta chains from the same sample are listed, as sequenced in a study of PD-1 blockade in classical Hodgkin lymphoma. Assay used: immunoSEQ multiplex PCR; TCRdb lists only in-frame clones, some missing. This sample has approximately 79,000 clones, with around 90% found just once. Each and every patient relapsed after autologous stem cell transplantation, and patients got differing brentuximab vedotin exposure. The sequenced sample was peripheral blood mononuclear cells (PBMCs), obtained before the second cycle of nivolumab. These receptors were obtained from a human donor with classical Hodgkin lymphoma.

This clone was detected once. The J gene is TRBJ2-3, the V gene TRBV10-1, with no clear D. The V end lost 3 bases, the J end lost 7 bases, and 14 bases lay between the germline ends. The CDR3 totals 14 residues. The germline V gene encodes CDR1 WNHNN and CDR2 SYGVQD (reference sequence). CDR3 sequence reads: CASSDSGSGNTQYF. DNA for the CDR3: TGCGCCAGCAGTGATTCCGGATCAGGAAATACGCAGTATTTT.

The V gene is TRBV28, the J gene TRBJ2-7; D ambiguous. In germline, CDR1 is MDHEN, CDR2 SYDVKM. This CDR3 spans 12 amino acids. Trimming took 10 bases from V and 4 from J, leaving 14 bases between them. The CDR3 nucleotides are TGTGCCAACAGCCTCGACGGGTACGAGCAGTACTTC. Residues: CANSLDGYEQYF.

The chain combines TRBV28 with TRBJ2-7; a weak D match, TRBD2 (5 bases). Per the germline V gene, CDR1 is MDHEN and CDR2 is SYDVKM. The CDR3 is 12 amino acids. Trimming removed 6 bases at V and 3 bases at J, with 9 bases between. The CDR3 nucleotides read TGTGCCAGCAGCCCGGGAAGCTACGAGCAGTACTTC. Translating gives CASSPGSYEQYF.

The chain has TRBV15 and TRBJ2-5; 8 nucleotides align to TRBD1. The CDR3 runs 15 residues. The germline V gene has CDR1 LNHNV and CDR2 YYDKDF (reference sequence). The V gene end was trimmed by 0 bases and the J gene end by 5 bases; junction bases not matched to a gene: 5. The CDR3 loop reads CATSRDDRGDETQYF. Here the CDR3 DNA reads TGTGCCACCAGCAGAGACGACAGGGGCGACGAGACCCAGTACTTC.

V usage is TRBV27 and J usage is TRBJ2-7, with 9 positions matching TRBD2. From germline, CDR1 is MNHEY and CDR2 SMNVEV (reference sequence). The V and J ends lost 1 base and 2 bases, in that order; junction bases with no gene match: 3. This CDR3 has 15 residues. The DNA for the CDR3 is TGTGCCAGCAGTTTATTAGCGGGAGAAGCCTACGAGCAGTACTTC. Protein product: CASSLLAGEAYEQYF.

The gene calls are TRBV28 and TRBJ1-2, with D perhaps matching TRBD1 (5 bases). V was shortened by 10 bases and J by 4 bases, with 16 bases between the two germline ends. Germline V lookup: CDR1 MDHEN, CDR2 SYDVKM. The CDR3 is 13 residues long. This CDR3 reads CATGAERGYGYTF. CDR3 DNA: TGTGCCACAGGAGCGGAGAGGGGCTATGGCTACACCTTC.

V is TRBV27 and J is TRBJ1-1; D gene uncertain. The CDR3 has 13 residues. Trimming removed 3 bases at V and 0 bases at J, with 5 bases between. Germline lookup yields CDR1 MNHEY and CDR2 SMNVEV (reference sequence). The DNA for the CDR3 is TGTGCCAGCAGTTTCAACTTGAACACTGAAGCTTTCTTT. It codes for CASSFNLNTEAFF.

The V and J genes are TRBV10-2 and TRBJ1-2; the D gene is possibly TRBD1 (6 bases). CDR1 is WSHSY and CDR2 is SAAADI in the germline V gene. The CDR3 is 11 amino acids. The V gene lost 10 bases and the J gene lost 4 bases, with 10 bases spanning the gap. CDR3 sequence: CATGTFYGYTF. The CDR3 DNA follows: TGCGCCACCGGGACATTCTATGGCTACACCTTC.

The V gene is TRBV19, the J gene TRBJ1-2; the D is unclear. Germline V lookup: CDR1 LNHDA, CDR2 SQIVND (reference sequence). V was trimmed by 5 bases and J by 4 bases, leaving 11 bases between them. The CDR3 length is 13 residues. The CDR3 loop is CASSRQDIYGYTF. CDR3 bases: TGTGCCAGTAGTCGCCAGGATATCTATGGCTACACCTTC.

This sequence joins TRBV2 and TRBJ2-7; 7 bases agree with TRBD1. This CDR3 has 15 residues. V lost 4 bases and J lost 2; bases outside the gene matches: 8. From germline, CDR1 is SNHLY and CDR2 FYNNEI. CDR3 coding DNA: TGTGCCAGCAGTGTATTCAGGGGGTCGACCTACGAGCAGTACTTC. It is translated as CASSVFRGSTYEQYF.

This clone was counted a single time. The rearrangement links TRBV5-8 to TRBJ1-6; D is possibly TRBD1 (5 bases). V dropped 6 bases and J dropped 5 bases, with 12 bases sitting between them. The CDR3 runs 14 residues. From germline, CDR1 is SGHTS and CDR2 YDEGEE. CDR3 nucleotide sequence: TGTGCCAGCAACCCCGGGACGGATAATTCACCCCTCCACTTT. It translates to CASNPGTDNSPLHF.

The chain employs TRBV5-6 and TRBJ2-7, with 11 bases identical to TRBD2. The CDR3 is 15 amino acids. Germline V gives CDR1 SGHDT, CDR2 YYEEEE. The V gene end was trimmed by 4 bases and the J gene end by 2 bases; junction bases not matched to a gene: 5. CDR3 sequence: CASSPGLADPYEQYF. The CDR3 DNA follows: TGTGCCAGCAGCCCGGGACTAGCGGACCCCTACGAGCAGTACTTC.

The chain is built from TRBV19 and TRBJ2-7; D is unclear. V gave up 3 bases and J gave up 2 bases, with 2 bases separating them. Germline V lookup: CDR1 LNHDA, CDR2 SQIVND (reference sequence). The CDR3 consists of 11 residues. The CDR3 reads CASSMTYEQYF. The CDR3 DNA reads TGTGCCAGTAGTATGACCTACGAGCAGTACTTC.

The V gene is TRBV9, the J gene TRBJ1-3; D is possibly TRBD1 (5 bases). From germline, CDR1 is SGDLS and CDR2 YYNGEE. V was trimmed by 2 bases and J by 2 bases, leaving 14 bases between them. This CDR3 is 16 amino acids long. This CDR3 reads CASSVDGGVAGNTIYF. For the CDR3, the DNA is TGTGCCAGCAGCGTTGATGGAGGGGTCGCTGGAAACACCATATATTTT.

J is TRBJ2-7 and V is TRBV14; TRBD2 aligns across 12 bases. Germline V gives CDR1 SGHDN, CDR2 FVKESK. V was pared by 5 bases and J by 4 bases, with 6 bases of the junction left unmatched. The CDR3 sequence is 15 residues long. In DNA form, the CDR3 reads TGTGCCAGCAGCTTATCGACTAGCGGGAGTTACGAGCAGTACTTC. Translation: CASSLSTSGSYEQYF.

This chain links TRBV25-1 with TRBJ2-1, with D uncertain. The CDR3 is 16 amino acids. Germline CDR1 and CDR2: MGHDK and SYGVNS. Trimming pared 1 base from V and 6 bases from J, leaving 16 bases between. In nucleotides, the CDR3 is TGTGCCAGCAGTGAATTGGTCGGACCAACAATCAATGAGCAGTTCTTC. Translated, it gives CASSELVGPTINEQFF.